This T cell receptor (beta chain) came from a study of cytomegalovirus exposure and HLA in healthy donors. Study-level findings and limits: Sequencing depth roughly uniform across donors was assumed in presence/absence analyses. The study recorded 150 to 200 TCR beta chains that were cytomegalovirus-associated.

The trim removed 8 bases at V and 4 bases at J, leaving 4 bases unmatched. The length of the CDR3 is 12 residues. CDR1 is SNHLY and CDR2 is FYNNEI in the germline V gene. The PCR employed 60 Vbeta primers together with 13 Jbeta primers. Profiled with immunoSEQ multiplex PCR; TCRdb holds only in-frame clones, not every one. The sample shows 190,000 or so clones, roughly 77% of them seen only once. In the case of this clone: The antigen is unknown.

The chain combines TRBV2 with TRBJ2-5; 7 nucleotides align to TRBD1. This clonotype was obtained from a male donor in good health and CMV-seropositive. What was sequenced was PBMCs. The DNA of the CDR3 is TGTGCCAGCGGGACAGCGATAGAGACCCAGTACTTC. Amino acid sequence: CASGTAIETQYF.